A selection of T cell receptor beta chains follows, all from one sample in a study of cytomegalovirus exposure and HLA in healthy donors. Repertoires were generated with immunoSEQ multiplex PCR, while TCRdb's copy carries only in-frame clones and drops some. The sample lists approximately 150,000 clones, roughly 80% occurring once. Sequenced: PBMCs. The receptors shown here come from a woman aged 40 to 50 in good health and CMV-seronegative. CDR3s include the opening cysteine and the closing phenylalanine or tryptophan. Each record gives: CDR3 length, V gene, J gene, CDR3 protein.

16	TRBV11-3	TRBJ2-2	CASSPRTDANTGELFF
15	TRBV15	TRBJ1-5	CATSRDVAIAQPQHF
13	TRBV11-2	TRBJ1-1	CASSDRRYTEAFF
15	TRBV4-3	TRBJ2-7	CASSQEGTASYEQYF
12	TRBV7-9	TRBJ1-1	CASSQGGTEAFF
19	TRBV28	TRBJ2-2	CASSLYLGMGGAGTGELFF
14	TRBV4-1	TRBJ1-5	CASSQANNNQPQHF
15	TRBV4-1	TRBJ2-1	CASSHTGLPIDEQFF
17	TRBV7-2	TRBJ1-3	CASSPRPGTGGGNTIYF
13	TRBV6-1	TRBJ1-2	CASSEQISYGYTF
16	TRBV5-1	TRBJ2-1	CASSKNSGGSYNEQFF
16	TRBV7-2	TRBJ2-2	CASSSGTGLSTGELFF
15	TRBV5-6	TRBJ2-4	CASSLVGGEKNSQYF
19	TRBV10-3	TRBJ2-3	CAISETGTGALFKADTQYF
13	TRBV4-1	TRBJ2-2	CASSQSNTGELFF
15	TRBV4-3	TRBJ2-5	CASSFQANTQETQYF
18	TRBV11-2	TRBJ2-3	CASSLMALAGGSTDTQYF
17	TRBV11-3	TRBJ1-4	CASSLGQLEPSNEKLFF
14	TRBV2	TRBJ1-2	CASSERQSIGGYTF
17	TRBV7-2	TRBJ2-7	CASSLAGGGRVEGGRYF
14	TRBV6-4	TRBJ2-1	CASSERAGANEQFF
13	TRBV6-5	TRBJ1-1	CASTGEMNTEAFF
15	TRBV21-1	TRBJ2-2	CASSASAPDTGELFF
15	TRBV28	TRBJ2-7	CASSLPGQGAYEQYF
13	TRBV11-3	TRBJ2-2	CASSGGNTGELFF
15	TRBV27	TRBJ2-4	CASSSGTGGKNSQYF
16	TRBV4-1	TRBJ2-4	CASSQDPGLAKNIQYF
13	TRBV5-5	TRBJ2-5	CASSPGVQETQYF
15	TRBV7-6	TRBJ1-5	CASSLDPGQNQPQHF
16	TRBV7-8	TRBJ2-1	CASSTTGVAGHNEQFF
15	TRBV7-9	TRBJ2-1	CASSIGLDPDGEQFF
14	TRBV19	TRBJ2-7	CASSPSGGTYEQYF
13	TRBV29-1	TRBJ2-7	CSVETGGIYEQYF
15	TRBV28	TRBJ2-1	CASSGTSGAENEQFF
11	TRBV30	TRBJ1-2	CAARHGYGYTF
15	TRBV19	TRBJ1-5	CASSPMTGEGQPQHF
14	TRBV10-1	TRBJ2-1	CASSEGGGAGEQFF
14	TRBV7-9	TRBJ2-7	CASSSTGTTYEQYF
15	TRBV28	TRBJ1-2	CAIPGGELKSDGYTF
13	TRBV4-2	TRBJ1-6	CASSHGRESPLHF
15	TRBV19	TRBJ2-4	CASSDQVAAKNIQYF
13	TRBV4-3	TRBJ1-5	CASSQDLIQPQHF
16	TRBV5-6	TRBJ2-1	CASSPRRTGGLFEQFF
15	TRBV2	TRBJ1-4	CASSDPFPTNEKLFF
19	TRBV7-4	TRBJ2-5	CAEAARRPGQGRKEETQYF
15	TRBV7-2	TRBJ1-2	CASSLQDRGWDGYTF
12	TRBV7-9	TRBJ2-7	CASSSLTGIQYF
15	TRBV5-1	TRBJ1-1	CASSLGVTPGTEAFF
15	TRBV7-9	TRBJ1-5	CSSSKALPGIQPQHF
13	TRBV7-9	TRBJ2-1	CASRHTGGDEQFF
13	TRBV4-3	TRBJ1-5	CASSQVYNQPQHF
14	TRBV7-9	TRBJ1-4	CSSGGGQGYEKLFF
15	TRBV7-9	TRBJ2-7	CASSPWAGKGNEQYF
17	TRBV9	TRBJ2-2	CASSVALTGVNTGELFF
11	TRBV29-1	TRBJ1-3	CSAQGGNTIYF
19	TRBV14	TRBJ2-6	CASSGWGVTLGSGANVLTF
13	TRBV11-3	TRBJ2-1	CASSGSGGDEQFF